The rows below give T cell receptor beta chains drawn from one sample of a study of blood T cell repertoires in COVID-19. Measured with immunoSEQ multiplex PCR; TCRdb has only the in-frame clones, and not every one. The data hold fewer than 350,000 clones, with 86% observed a single time. Sequences were obtained from peripheral blood. The receptors derive from a woman aged 25-40 years with COVID-19, enrolled during active disease. Each CDR3 is given with its conserved first and last residue. The order of the fields is J gene, D gene, V gene, clone size, CDR3 DNA, CDR3 protein. The D gene is left open where the match is weak. Rows may omit the clone size; those that give it use once, few, many or a size class.

>TRBJ2-1|TRBD2|TRBV5-1|NA
TGCGCCAGCATTGTCTCCATAATAGCGGGGGTCTTGTACAATGAGCAGTTCTTC
CASIVSIIAGVLYNEQFF
>TRBJ1-1|NA|TRBV24-1|NA
TGTGCCACCAGTGCCACGGACAGCAGAGGCACTGAAGCTTTCTTT
CATSATDSRGTEAFF
>TRBJ2-7|NA|TRBV12-3/TRBV12-4|NA
TGTGCCAGCAGCCGCGGGGAGGCCTACGAGCAGTACTTC
CASSRGEAYEQYF
>TRBJ1-1|NA|TRBV6-2/TRBV6-3|NA
TGTGCCAGCAGTTACAACCCGACAGGTTCGGTGAACACTGAAGCTTTCTTT
CASSYNPTGSVNTEAFF
>TRBJ2-7|NA|TRBV28|few
TGTGCCAGCAGTTTGAGAGTCGGGGAGCAGTACTTC
CASSLRVGEQYF
>TRBJ2-1|TRBD2|TRBV5-4|NA
TGTGCCAGCAGCCGGGCGGGGGGGGCCTGGAATGAGCAGTTCTTC
CASSRAGGAWNEQFF
>TRBJ1-4|TRBD1|TRBV7-9|NA
TGTGCCAGCAGCTTAGCATGGGGACAGAGTAATGAAAAACTGTTTTTT
CASSLAWGQSNEKLFF
>TRBJ2-7|NA|TRBV28|NA
TGTGCCAGCGACGGGGGAGACTACGAGCAGTACTTC
CASDGGDYEQYF
>TRBJ1-1|NA|TRBV3-1/TRBV3-2|few
TGTGCCAGCAGCCTCAGCACTGAAGCTTTCTTT
CASSLSTEAFF
>TRBJ2-7|NA|TRBV5-1|once
TGCGCCAGCAGGTTGCCCCCTCCGGGGTTTGCCTACGAGCAGTACTTC
CASRLPPPGFAYEQYF
>TRBJ1-1|NA|TRBV6-5|NA
TGTGCCAGCAGTTACGGTTGGGCAAGTGAAGCTTTCTTT
CASSYGWASEAFF
>TRBJ2-3|TRBD2|TRBV27|NA
TGTGCCAGCAGTCTTAGCGGGGGGAGCACAGATACGCAGTATTTT
CASSLSGGSTDTQYF
>TRBJ1-1|NA|TRBV19|NA
TGTGCCAGTAGTATTACTTCCAGGGGCACTGAAGCTTTCTTT
CASSITSRGTEAFF